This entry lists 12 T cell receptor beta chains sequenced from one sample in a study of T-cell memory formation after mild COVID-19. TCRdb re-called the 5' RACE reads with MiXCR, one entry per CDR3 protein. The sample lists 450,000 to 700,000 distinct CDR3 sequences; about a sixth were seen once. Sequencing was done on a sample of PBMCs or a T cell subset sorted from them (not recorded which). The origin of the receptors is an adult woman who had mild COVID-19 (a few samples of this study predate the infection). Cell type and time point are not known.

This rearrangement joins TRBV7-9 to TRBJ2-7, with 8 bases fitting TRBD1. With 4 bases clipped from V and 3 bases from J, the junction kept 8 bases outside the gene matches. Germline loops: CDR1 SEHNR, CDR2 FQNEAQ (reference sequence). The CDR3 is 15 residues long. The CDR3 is CASSSPRDRSYEQYF. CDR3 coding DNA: TGTGCCAGCAGCTCCCCCCGGGACAGGAGCTACGAGCAGTACTTC.

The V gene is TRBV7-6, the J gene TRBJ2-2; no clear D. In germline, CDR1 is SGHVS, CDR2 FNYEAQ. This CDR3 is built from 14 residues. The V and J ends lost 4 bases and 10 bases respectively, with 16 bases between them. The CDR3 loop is CASSSWKGHEELFF. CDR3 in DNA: TGTGCCAGCAGCTCGTGGAAGGGCCATGAGGAGCTGTTTTTT.

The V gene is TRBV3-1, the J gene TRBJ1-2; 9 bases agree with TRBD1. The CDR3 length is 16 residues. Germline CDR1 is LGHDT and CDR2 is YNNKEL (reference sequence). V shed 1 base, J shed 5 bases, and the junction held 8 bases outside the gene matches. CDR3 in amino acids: CASSQGSSGQGYGYTF. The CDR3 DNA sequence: TGTGCCAGCAGCCAAGGGTCCAGTGGACAGGGGTATGGCTACACCTTC.

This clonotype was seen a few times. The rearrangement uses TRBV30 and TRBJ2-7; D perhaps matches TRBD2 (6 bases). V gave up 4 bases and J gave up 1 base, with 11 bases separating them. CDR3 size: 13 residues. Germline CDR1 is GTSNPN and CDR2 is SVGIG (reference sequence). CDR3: CAWMSGGSYEQYF. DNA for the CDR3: TGTGCCTGGATGTCCGGGGGATCCTACGAGCAGTACTTC. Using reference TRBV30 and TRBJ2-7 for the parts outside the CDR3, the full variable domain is SQTIHQWPATLVQPVGSPLSLECTVEGTSNPNLYWYRQAAGRGLQLLFYSVGIGQISSEVPQNLSASRPQDRQFILSSKKLLLSDSGFYLCAWMSGGSYEQYFGPGTRLTVT.

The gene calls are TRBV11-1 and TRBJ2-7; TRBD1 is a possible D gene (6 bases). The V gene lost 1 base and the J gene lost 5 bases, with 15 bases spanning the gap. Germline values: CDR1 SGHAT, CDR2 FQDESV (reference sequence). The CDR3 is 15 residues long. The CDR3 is CASSLEPRDIHEQYF. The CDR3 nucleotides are TGTGCCAGCAGCTTAGAACCTAGGGACATCCACGAGCAGTACTTC.

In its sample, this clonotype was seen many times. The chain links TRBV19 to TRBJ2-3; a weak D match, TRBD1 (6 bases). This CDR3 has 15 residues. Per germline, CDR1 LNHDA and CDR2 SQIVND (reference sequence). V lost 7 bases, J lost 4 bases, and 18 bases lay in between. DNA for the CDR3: TGTGCCAGTACTCAACTAGGGACACCGTCAGATACGCAGTATTTT. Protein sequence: CASTQLGTPSDTQYF.

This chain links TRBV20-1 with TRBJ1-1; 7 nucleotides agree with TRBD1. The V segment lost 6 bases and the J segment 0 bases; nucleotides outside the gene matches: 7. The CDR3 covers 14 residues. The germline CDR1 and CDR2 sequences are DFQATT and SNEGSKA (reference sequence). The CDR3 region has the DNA TGCAGTGCGATCCGGGACAGCCTGAACACTGAAGCTTTCTTT. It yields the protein CSAIRDSLNTEAFF.

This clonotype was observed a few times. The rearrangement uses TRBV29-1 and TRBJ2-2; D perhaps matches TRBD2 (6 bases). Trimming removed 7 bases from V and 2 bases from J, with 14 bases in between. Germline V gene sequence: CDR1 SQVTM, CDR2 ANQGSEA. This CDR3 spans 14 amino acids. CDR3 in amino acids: CSARGDFNTGELFF. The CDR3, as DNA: TGCAGCGCTCGCGGGGATTTTAACACCGGGGAGCTGTTTTTT.

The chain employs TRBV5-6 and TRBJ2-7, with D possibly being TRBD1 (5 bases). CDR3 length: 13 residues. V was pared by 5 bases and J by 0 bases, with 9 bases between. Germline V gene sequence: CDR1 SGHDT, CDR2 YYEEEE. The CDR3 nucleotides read TGTGCCAGCAGTGGGGCCCCCTCCTACGAGCAGTACTTC. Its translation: CASSGAPSYEQYF.

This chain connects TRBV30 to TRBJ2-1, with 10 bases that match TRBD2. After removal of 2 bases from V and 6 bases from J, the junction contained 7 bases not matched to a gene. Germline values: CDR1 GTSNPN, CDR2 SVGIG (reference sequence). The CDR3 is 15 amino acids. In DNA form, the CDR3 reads TGTGCCTGGAGTCCCCAACTAGCGGGGTCCAATGAGCAGTTCTTC. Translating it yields CAWSPQLAGSNEQFF.

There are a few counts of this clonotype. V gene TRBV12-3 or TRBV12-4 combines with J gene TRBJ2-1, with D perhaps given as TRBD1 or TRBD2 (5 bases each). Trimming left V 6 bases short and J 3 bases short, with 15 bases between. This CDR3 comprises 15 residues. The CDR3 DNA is TGTGCCAGCAGCGCCGGGCAGGGAGACTACAATGAGCAGTTCTTC. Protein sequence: CASSAGQGDYNEQFF.

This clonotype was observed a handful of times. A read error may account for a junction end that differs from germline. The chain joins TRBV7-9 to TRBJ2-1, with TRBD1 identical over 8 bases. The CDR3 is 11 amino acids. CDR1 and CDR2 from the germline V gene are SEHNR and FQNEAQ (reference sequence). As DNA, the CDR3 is TGTGCCAGCAGCGGAGACAGGGGACTTCTCTTC. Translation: CASSGDRGLLF.